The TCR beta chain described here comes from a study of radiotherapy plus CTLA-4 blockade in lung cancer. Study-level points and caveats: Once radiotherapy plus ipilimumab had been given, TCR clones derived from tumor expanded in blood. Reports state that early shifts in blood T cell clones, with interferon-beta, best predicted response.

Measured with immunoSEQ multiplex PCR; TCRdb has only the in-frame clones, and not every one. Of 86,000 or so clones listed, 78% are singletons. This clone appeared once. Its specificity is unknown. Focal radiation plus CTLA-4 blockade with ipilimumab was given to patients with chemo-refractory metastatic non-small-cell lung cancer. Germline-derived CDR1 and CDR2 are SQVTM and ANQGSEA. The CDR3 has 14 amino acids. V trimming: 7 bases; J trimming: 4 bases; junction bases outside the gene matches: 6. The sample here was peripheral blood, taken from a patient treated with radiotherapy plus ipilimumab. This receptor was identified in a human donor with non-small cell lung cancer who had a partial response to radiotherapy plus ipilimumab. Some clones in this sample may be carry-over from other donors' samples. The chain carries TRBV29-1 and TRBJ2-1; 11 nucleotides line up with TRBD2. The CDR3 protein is CSAKGLAVYNEQFF. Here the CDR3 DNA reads TGCAGCGCCAAGGGACTAGCGGTTTACAATGAGCAGTTCTTC.